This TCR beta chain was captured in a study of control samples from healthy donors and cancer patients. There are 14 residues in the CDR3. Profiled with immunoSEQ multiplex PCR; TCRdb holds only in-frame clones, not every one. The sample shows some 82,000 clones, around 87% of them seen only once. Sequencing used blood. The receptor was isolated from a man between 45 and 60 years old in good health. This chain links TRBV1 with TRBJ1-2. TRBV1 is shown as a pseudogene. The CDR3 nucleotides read TGCACCAGCAGCCAAAGGACCCCTAACTATGGCTACACCTTC. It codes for CTSSQRTPNYGYTF.